Sequencing of this T cell receptor (beta chain) was carried out in a study of T cells in pancreatic ductal adenocarcinoma. Study observations and caveats: Tumors hold more CD45RO+ effector T cells, which may bias toward lower diversity. Unique clonotypes were around 8-fold more numerous in blood than in tumor. Tumor and blood clonality did not differ significantly, about 0.12 versus 0.079. The resected cohort was biased toward the minority with early-stage disease.

This clone has just one count. Its specificity is unknown. TCRdb's table, derived via immunoSEQ multiplex PCR, lists solely in-frame clones and lacks some. The sample includes over 90,000 clones, 90% to 95% seen only once; the top ten take under 3.5%. From germline, CDR1 is MDHEN and CDR2 SYDVKM. The ends lost 3 bases at V and 2 bases at J; junction bases unmatched: 15. This CDR3 contains 19 residues. Selected pancreatic ductal adenocarcinoma patients had undergone surgery without neoadjuvant therapy. Sequencing used PBMCs. The TCR comes from a human donor with pancreatic ductal adenocarcinoma. V usage is TRBV28 and J usage is TRBJ1-3; 8 nucleotides match TRBD1. The CDR3 DNA sequence: TGTGCCAGCAGTTTTCCGGCGGACAGGGCAGGATACGCTGGAAACACCATATATTTT. This translates into CASSFPADRAGYAGNTIYF.